This T cell receptor beta chain was identified in a study of T cell responses to AZD1222 COVID-19 vaccine. Study details: Second doses that came at about 4 or about 12 weeks were put together.

Trimming removed 7 bases at V and 5 bases at J, with 14 bases between. This CDR3 comprises 14 residues. Germline V gene lookup returns CDR1 LNHDA and CDR2 SQIVND (reference sequence). Produced via immunoSEQ multiplex PCR; TCRdb's table is partial and in-frame only. The table records 150,000 to 200,000 clones, approximately 92% of them present only once. The TCR originated in an adult in good health. The genes are TRBV19 and TRBJ1-4, with D possibly TRBD1 on 5 matching bases. The sequencing here drew on peripheral blood, taken on day 0 of AZD1222 vaccination. The CDR3 bases are TGTGCCAGTACTCTCGGGACGTTAAATGAAAAACTGTTTTTT. Translating it yields CASTLGTLNEKLFF.